Listed below are T cell receptor beta chains from one sample, sequenced in a study of T-cell reconstitution after alpha-beta-depleted transplantation in children. TCRdb processed the PCR reads anew with MiXCR; each CDR3 protein has one entry. The sample includes under 850,000 distinct CDR3 sequences, around 13% of them seen just once. The input for sequencing was PBMCs, taken before TCRalphabeta/CD19-depleted stem cell transplant. The receptor source for this set is a girl aged 2 to 9 with congenital amegakaryocytic thrombocytopenia, due to receive a stem cell transplant. CDR3s include the opening cysteine and the closing phenylalanine or tryptophan. Each record gives: CDR3 DNA, CDR3 protein, V gene, D gene, J gene, clone size. A D gene is named only where the DNA matches it firmly. Only some rows state a clone size, as once, few, many or a class for expanded clones.

TGTGCCAGCAGTTTAAGGGGGCCCCATTCCTACGAGCAGTACTTC,CASSLRGPHSYEQYF,TRBV12-3/TRBV12-4,TRBD1,TRBJ2-7,NA
TGCGCCAGCAGCTTGGTACTAGGGGAGTTCGGGGAGCTGTTTTTT,CASSLVLGEFGELFF,TRBV5-1,NA,TRBJ2-2,many
TGCAGTGCGCCTACCCGGACTAGCGGGAGTTTAGATACGCAGTATTTT,CSAPTRTSGSLDTQYF,TRBV20-1,TRBD2,TRBJ2-3,NA
TGCGCCAGCAGCTTGGCCTTAGTTTCACTGAACAATGAGCAGTTCTTC,CASSLALVSLNNEQFF,TRBV5-1,NA,TRBJ2-1,NA
TGCGCCAGCAACTTACTGTCTAGCGGGAGTACCGGGGAGCTGTTTTTT,CASNLLSSGSTGELFF,TRBV5-1,TRBD2,TRBJ2-2,NA
TGTGCCAGCAGTTTAGCAATAGGGGACTATGGCTACACCTTC,CASSLAIGDYGYTF,TRBV12-3/TRBV12-4,NA,TRBJ1-2,many
TGTGCCAGCAGCCCAACCCAGAGCTCCTACAATGAGCAGTTCTTC,CASSPTQSSYNEQFF,TRBV7-9,NA,TRBJ2-1,few
TGTGCCAGTATGGGGACAGGGGCGGGGGATCAGCCCCAGCATTTT,CASMGTGAGDQPQHF,TRBV19,TRBD1,TRBJ1-5,NA
TGTGCCAGCACCCTTCCCAGGGGGGGCTCCTACGAGCAGTACTTC,CASTLPRGGSYEQYF,TRBV6-1,NA,TRBJ2-7,NA
TGTGCCAGCAGCCAAGTTCCCGGATCCGAAGCTTTCTTT,CASSQVPGSEAFF,TRBV14,NA,TRBJ1-1,NA
TGCAGTGCTAGGATCAGGGCTTGGGACCCCGACTCGCCAAACAATGAGCAGTTCTTC,CSARIRAWDPDSPNNEQFF,TRBV20-1,NA,TRBJ2-1,few
TGCAGTATCGCCGGTTCTGGAAACACCATATATTTT,CSIAGSGNTIYF,TRBV20-1,NA,TRBJ1-3,NA
TGTGCCAGCAGTTTAGGTCAGGGAGGGAACTATGGCTACACCTTC,CASSLGQGGNYGYTF,TRBV12-3/TRBV12-4,NA,TRBJ1-2,many
TGTGCCAGCAGCTTAGATTTTACGGCGGGAAGGGATGAAAAACTGTTTTTT,CASSLDFTAGRDEKLFF,TRBV11-2,NA,TRBJ1-4,few
TGCGCCAGCAGCTTGGCCTCCGGGGGACAGAATAGCACCGGGGAGCTGTTTTTT,CASSLASGGQNSTGELFF,TRBV5-1,NA,TRBJ2-2,NA
TGTGCCAGCAGCTCCATGGGGGGGGCGTCCAATTCACCCCTCCACTTT,CASSSMGGASNSPLHF,TRBV7-8,NA,TRBJ1-6,NA
TGTGCCACCAGTGACGGGAGTGGTATGGAGACCCAGTACTTC,CATSDGSGMETQYF,TRBV24-1,NA,TRBJ2-5,NA
TGTGCCAGCAGTTCCGGGCCTTATAATGAAAAACTGTTTTTT,CASSSGPYNEKLFF,TRBV27,NA,TRBJ1-4,few
TGCGCCAGCAGCTTGGACAGCCTCTCCTACAATGAGCAGTTCTTC,CASSLDSLSYNEQFF,TRBV5-1,NA,TRBJ2-1,many
TGCGCCAGCAAGAAAATGACAGGGTCTGGCGACGAGCAGTACTTC,CASKKMTGSGDEQYF,TRBV5-1,TRBD1,TRBJ2-7,NA
TGTGCCAGCAGTTACGCCACAGGGGATCTCTCCTACGAGCAGTACTTC,CASSYATGDLSYEQYF,TRBV6-5,TRBD1,TRBJ2-7,many
TGCAGTGCTAGACGCAGGCGCCAGGAGGAGACCCAGTACTTC,CSARRRRQEETQYF,TRBV20-1,NA,TRBJ2-5,NA
TGTGCCAGCAGCTTAGTAAGTCCCCTTATCTCCTACAATGAGCAGTTCTTC,CASSLVSPLISYNEQFF,TRBV7-2,NA,TRBJ2-1,few
TGTGCCAGCAGTTTATCCCCTGGAAACACCATATATTTT,CASSLSPGNTIYF,TRBV27,NA,TRBJ1-3,NA
TGCAGTGCTTCGAGCGGAGCCGCCCTCTACGAGCAGTACTTC,CSASSGAALYEQYF,TRBV20-1,NA,TRBJ2-7,many
TGCAGTGCTACCGGGAGGCAGGGGGCGGGCAATGAGCAGTTCTTC,CSATGRQGAGNEQFF,TRBV20-1,NA,TRBJ2-1,NA
TGTGCCAGCAGTGAATTGGGTGTTGAGATCGGGGAGCTGTTTTTT,CASSELGVEIGELFF,TRBV25-1,NA,TRBJ2-2,few
TGTGCCAGTAGTATGGCCGGGACTAGCGGCACAGATACGCAGTATTTT,CASSMAGTSGTDTQYF,TRBV19,TRBD2,TRBJ2-3,NA
TGCAGTGCTAGAGATGCGGGAGGGCCTTTGGGAGAGCAGTACTTC,CSARDAGGPLGEQYF,TRBV20-1,TRBD2,TRBJ2-7,few
TGTGCCAGCGGCGGGGACAGCACTGAAGCTTTCTTT,CASGGDSTEAFF,TRBV7-9,TRBD1,TRBJ1-1,many
TGTGCCATCACCACGACTAGAAATGAGCAGTTCTTC,CAITTTRNEQFF,TRBV10-3,NA,TRBJ2-1,many
TGCGCCAGCAGCTTGAGGGCTCGGACCAGCTCCTATAATTCACCCCTCCACTTT,CASSLRARTSSYNSPLHF,TRBV5-1,NA,TRBJ1-6,NA
TGCAGTGCTAGACCCCCTGGGACAGGGGGGTACAATGAGCAGTTCTTC,CSARPPGTGGYNEQFF,TRBV20-1,TRBD1,TRBJ2-1,few
TGTGCCAGCAGATCTACAGGGAGCTCCTACAATGAGCAGTTCTTC,CASRSTGSSYNEQFF,TRBV6-2/TRBV6-3,NA,TRBJ2-1,NA
TGTGCATCCTACGAGAGAGAGGGTTCACCCCTCCACTTT,CASYEREGSPLHF,TRBV19,NA,TRBJ1-6,NA
TGCGCCAGCAGCACGGAGGGACTTGCCCTTTACGAGCAGTACTTC,CASSTEGLALYEQYF,TRBV5-1,NA,TRBJ2-7,few
TGTGCCAGCAGTTTAACCCGGGAAGGGGCCTACAATGAGCAGTTCTTC,CASSLTREGAYNEQFF,TRBV12-3/TRBV12-4,NA,TRBJ2-1,many
TGCAGTGCTAGAGGCACAGGGGGTTACACTGAAGCTTTCTTT,CSARGTGGYTEAFF,TRBV20-1,TRBD1,TRBJ1-1,many
TGCGCCAGCAGCCCGGACGCGCGGGAGGGGTCCTACAATGAGCAGTTCTTC,CASSPDAREGSYNEQFF,TRBV5-1,TRBD2,TRBJ2-1,many
TGCAGTGCCAACCGGGCTAGCGTTCCTTCAGATACGCAGTATTTT,CSANRASVPSDTQYF,TRBV20-1,NA,TRBJ2-3,many
TGTTCCAGCAGTTTATCAGTCCCAGATACGCAGTATTTT,CSSSLSVPDTQYF,TRBV27,NA,TRBJ2-3,NA
TGTGCCACCAGCAGAGAAAGCACAGATACGCAGTATTTT,CATSRESTDTQYF,TRBV15,NA,TRBJ2-3,many
TGTGCCAGCAGTACGGGGACAGGCTTAAATCAGCCCCAGCATTTT,CASSTGTGLNQPQHF,TRBV28,TRBD1,TRBJ1-5,many
TGTGCCAGCAGCCAAGGAGTTGGGTCCCGGTTAGTCGGGGAGCTGTTTTTT,CASSQGVGSRLVGELFF,TRBV3-1,NA,TRBJ2-2,NA
TGTGCTAGTGGTTTGGTACTGGGACCACCCAGTATTCAGTACTTC,CASGLVLGPPSIQYF,TRBV12-5,NA,TRBJ2-4,many
TGTGCCAGCAGCGAGGGACTAGGATTCTATGAGCAGTTCTTC,CASSEGLGFYEQFF,TRBV7-6,TRBD2,TRBJ2-1,NA